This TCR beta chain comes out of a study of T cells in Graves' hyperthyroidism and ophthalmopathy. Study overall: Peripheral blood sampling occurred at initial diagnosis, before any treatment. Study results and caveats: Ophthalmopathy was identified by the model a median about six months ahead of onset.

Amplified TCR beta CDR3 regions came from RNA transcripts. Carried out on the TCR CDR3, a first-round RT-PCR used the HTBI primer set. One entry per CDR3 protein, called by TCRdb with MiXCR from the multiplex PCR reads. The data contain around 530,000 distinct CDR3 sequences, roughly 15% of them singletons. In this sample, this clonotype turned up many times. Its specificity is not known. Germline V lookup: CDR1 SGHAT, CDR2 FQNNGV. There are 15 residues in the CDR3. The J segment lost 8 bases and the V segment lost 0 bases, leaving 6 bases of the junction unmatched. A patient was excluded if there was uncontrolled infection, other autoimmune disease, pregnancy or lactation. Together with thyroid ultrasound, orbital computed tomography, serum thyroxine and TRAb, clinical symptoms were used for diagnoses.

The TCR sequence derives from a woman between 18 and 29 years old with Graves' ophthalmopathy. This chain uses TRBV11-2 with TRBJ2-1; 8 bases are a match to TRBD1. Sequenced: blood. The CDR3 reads CASSLEAGGGYEQFF. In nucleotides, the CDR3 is TGTGCCAGCAGCTTAGAGGCAGGGGGCGGCTATGAGCAGTTCTTC.